Below, 20 T cell receptor beta chains from the same sample are listed, as sequenced in a study of blood T cell repertoires in COVID-19. Assay: immunoSEQ multiplex PCR; the TCRdb copy retains only in-frame clones and omits some. The sample records over 50,000 clones, approximately 80% being singletons. The sequenced sample was PBMCs or T cells enriched from blood (not recorded which). The receptors stem from a woman between 40 and 50 years old with acute COVID-19.

The chain joins TRBV5-6 to TRBJ2-6, with 9 bases matching TRBD1. V was clipped by 2 bases and J by 3 bases; unmatched bases: 6. CDR1 is SGHDT, CDR2 YYEEEE, per germline. The CDR3 covers 17 residues. The CDR3 spells CASSFIRQGDGANVLTF. The CDR3 DNA reads TGTGCCAGCAGCTTTATTCGACAGGGGGATGGGGCCAACGTCCTGACTTTC.

The V and J genes are TRBV10-1 and TRBJ1-1; 12 bases line up with TRBD1. The V gene's germline CDR1 is WNHNN and CDR2 SYGVQD (reference sequence). The CDR3 sequence is 18 residues long. Germline trimming cut 0 bases from V and 5 bases from J; bases unmatched to any gene: 10. The CDR3 region has the DNA TGCGCCAGCAGTGAGTCGATCGGGACAGGGGGCGCGGCGACTGAAGCTTTCTTT. As protein: CASSESIGTGGAATEAFF.

The chain links TRBV28 to TRBJ1-1; tentatively, D is TRBD1 (5 bases). The CDR3 sequence is 15 residues long. The germline V and J ends were trimmed by 3 bases and 0 bases, with 11 bases remaining between them. Germline CDR1 reads MDHEN; CDR2 reads SYDVKM. CDR3 DNA sequence: TGTGCCAGCAGTTTGGGGGGGGTAATGAACACTGAAGCTTTCTTT. Translated, it gives CASSLGGVMNTEAFF.

V gene TRBV7-6 combines with J gene TRBJ1-1; D may be TRBD1 (5 bases). The CDR3 has 12 amino acids. Trimming pared 3 bases from V and 7 bases from J, leaving 9 bases between. Germline loops: CDR1 SGHVS, CDR2 FNYEAQ. In DNA form, the CDR3 reads TGTGCCAGCAGCTTTAGTAGGGGTGAAGCTTTCTTT. It specifies CASSFSRGEAFF. Combining the CDR3 with reference TRBV7-6 and TRBJ1-1 gives the whole variable domain GAGVSQSPRYKVTKRGQDVALRCDPISGHVSLYWYRQALGQGPEFLTYFNYEAQQDKSGLPNDRFSAERPEGSISTLTIQRTEQRDSAMYRCASSFSRGEAFFGQGTRLTVV.

J is TRBJ2-5 and V is TRBV19; D perhaps matches TRBD2 (5 bases). The germline V gene has CDR1 LNHDA and CDR2 SQIVND (reference sequence). There are 15 residues in the CDR3. V lost 4 bases and J lost 5, with 17 bases in between. The CDR3 DNA follows: TGTGCCAGTAGTAAGGAGGACCAGGCGAGGGAGACCCAGTACTTC. As protein: CASSKEDQARETQYF. Based on the CDR3 plus reference TRBV19 and TRBJ2-5, the full variable domain is DGGITQSPKYLFRKEGQNVTLSCEQNLNHDAMYWYRQDPGQGLRLIYYSQIVNDFQKGDIAEGYSVSREKKESFPLTVTSAQKNPTAFYLCASSKEDQARETQYFGPGTRLLVL.

The chain recombines TRBV6-1 with TRBJ1-2, with D maybe TRBD1 (6 bases). This CDR3 has 15 amino acids. V was trimmed by 2 bases and J by 7 bases, leaving 17 bases between them. Germline assignment: CDR1 MNHNS and CDR2 SASEGT. The CDR3 bases are TGTGCCAGCAGTGAAAGTGGACAGTCCTTGGGTGGCTACACCTTC. This translates into CASSESGQSLGGYTF.

This clone was observed a handful of times. The V gene is TRBV11-3, the J gene TRBJ2-1, with TRBD1 matching over 8 bases. The CDR3 spans 15 residues. Germline assignment: CDR1 SGHNT and CDR2 YENEEA. V lost 5 bases and J lost 4; bases outside the gene matches: 7. The CDR3 protein is CASSPSGGAYNEQFF. The DNA for the CDR3 is TGTGCCAGCAGCCCCTCAGGGGGCGCGTACAATGAGCAGTTCTTC.

This clone appeared a single time. The chain couples TRBV7-8 to TRBJ1-2; D is unclear. Germline lookup yields CDR1 SGHVS and CDR2 FQNEAQ. V was pared by 5 bases and J by 6 bases, with 10 bases between. The CDR3 is 12 residues long. CDR3 bases: TGTGCCAGCAGCGACAACTGGGATGGCTACACCTTC. Translation: CASSDNWDGYTF.

This chain links TRBV10-3 with TRBJ1-1, with 10 bases lining up with TRBD1. V lost 5 bases, J lost 4 bases, and 16 bases stayed unmatched. Germline values: CDR1 ENHRY, CDR2 SYGVKD. This CDR3 spans 18 amino acids. For the CDR3, the DNA is TGTGCCATCAGTCTTTCAGAGGGACAGGGGATAGGAAGCACTGAAGCTTTCTTT. Translating it yields CAISLSEGQGIGSTEAFF.

The CDR3 region has the DNA TGTGCCAGCAGTGAAGCCCAGGGTGCTTCCTACGAGCAGTACGTC. This codes for CASSEAQGASYEQYV. The gene calls are TRBV6-1 and TRBJ2-7, with D perhaps TRBD1 (5 bases). The V end was cut by 0 bases, the J end by 1 base, with 10 bases between. The germline CDR1 and CDR2 sequences are MNHNS and SASEGT. The CDR3 runs to 15 residues.

CDR3 nucleotides: TGTGCCAGCAGGATCCCGGGACAGGGCCATGGCTACACCTTC. Amino acid sequence: CASRIPGQGHGYTF. This chain joins TRBV28 and TRBJ1-2; 9 bases are shared with TRBD1. Trimming removed 6 bases from V and 6 bases from J; junction bases left unmatched: 8. Germline V CDR1 and CDR2: MDHEN, SYDVKM. This CDR3 comprises 14 residues.

The V call is TRBV18, the J call TRBJ2-5, with 9 bases fitting TRBD1. Germline trimming cut 4 bases from V and 2 bases from J; bases unmatched to any gene: 14. The CDR3 spans 18 residues. The germline V gene encodes CDR1 KGHSH and CDR2 LQKENI. The CDR3 loop is CASSQLLPTGTGQETQYF. CDR3 DNA sequence: TGTGCCAGCTCACAACTACTCCCGACCGGGACAGGGCAAGAGACCCAGTACTTC.

The rearrangement links TRBV6-5 to TRBJ1-5; the D is unclear. V was clipped by 8 bases and J by 6 bases, with 17 bases between them. The germline CDR1 and CDR2 sequences are MNHEY and SVGAGI. The CDR3 runs to 14 residues. The CDR3 spells CASSRGQVGQPQHF. CDR3 DNA sequence: TGTGCCAGCTCCCGGGGTCAGGTGGGTCAGCCCCAGCATTTT.

The CDR3, as DNA: TGTGCCAGCAGCGTTGCAGGGCCTCCTTCACCCCTCCACTTT. Its protein product is CASSVAGPPSPLHF. The V and J genes are TRBV9 and TRBJ1-6; weak D call: TRBD1 (5 bases). Trimming cost V 2 bases and J 9 bases, with 12 bases left between them. The length of the CDR3 is 14 residues. The germline gives CDR1 SGDLS, CDR2 YYNGEE.

The chain couples TRBV3-1 (or the pseudogene TRBV3-2) to TRBJ1-1, with D perhaps matching TRBD1 (5 bases). CDR1 and CDR2 (germline): LGHDT, YNNKEL (reference sequence). The CDR3 runs to 13 residues. Trimming removed 3 bases from V and 11 bases from J, with 16 bases in between. The CDR3 region is CASSQAGGVRAFF. Written as DNA, the CDR3 is TGTGCCAGCAGCCAGGCGGGGGGGGTACGCGCTTTCTTT.

The V call is TRBV5-1, the J call TRBJ2-6; TRBD1 matches 7 bases. V shed 0 bases, J shed 2 bases, and the junction held 5 bases outside the gene matches. The CDR3 is 17 residues long. Germline loops: CDR1 SGHRS, CDR2 YFSETQ. The CDR3 region has the DNA TGCGCCAGCAGCTTGGGAAAGACAGGGACTGGGGCCAACGTCCTGACTTTC. Its translation is CASSLGKTGTGANVLTF.

The chain carries TRBV28 and TRBJ2-1, with 9 bases that match TRBD2. The V segment lost 7 bases and the J segment 0 bases; nucleotides outside the gene matches: 10. The CDR3 totals 17 residues. Germline assignment: CDR1 MDHEN and CDR2 SYDVKM. For the CDR3, the DNA is TGTGCCAGCAACTTTCCAGCTAGCGGGGACTCCTACAATGAGCAGTTCTTC. Its translation is CASNFPASGDSYNEQFF.

The chain joins TRBV15 to TRBJ1-5, with 7 bases identical to TRBD1. The V segment lost 6 bases and the J segment 4 bases; nucleotides outside the gene matches: 3. The CDR3 sequence is 13 residues long. The germline gives CDR1 LNHNV, CDR2 YYDKDF (reference sequence). The CDR3 nucleotides are TGTGCCACCAGAGGCAGGGGGAATCAGCCCCAGCATTTT. It specifies CATRGRGNQPQHF.

The chain combines TRBV25-1 with TRBJ2-7; no reliable D call. Trimming removed 8 bases at V and 7 bases at J, with 18 bases between. CDR1 and CDR2 from the germline V gene are MGHDK and SYGVNS. The CDR3 consists of 13 residues. The CDR3 bases are TGTGCCAGCGGGTCCCAGACATTTTTGGAGCAGTACTTC. Translated, it gives CASGSQTFLEQYF.

The V call is TRBV7-9, the J call TRBJ2-3, with 9 positions matching TRBD1. The CDR3 has 16 residues. Germline V CDR1 and CDR2: SEHNR, FQNEAQ (reference sequence). V dropped 2 bases and J dropped 6; count of bases not matched to a gene: 9. The CDR3 loop reads CASSLRTGVVFDTQYF. CDR3 coding DNA: TGTGCCAGCAGCTTACGGACAGGGGTTGTGTTTGATACGCAGTATTTT. Based on the CDR3 plus reference TRBV7-9 and TRBJ2-3, the full variable domain is DTGVSQNPRHKITKRGQNVTFRCDPISEHNRLYWYRQTLGQGPEFLTYFQNEAQLEKSRLLSDRFSAERPKGSFSTLEIQRTEQGDSAMYLCASSLRTGVVFDTQYFGPGTRLTVL.